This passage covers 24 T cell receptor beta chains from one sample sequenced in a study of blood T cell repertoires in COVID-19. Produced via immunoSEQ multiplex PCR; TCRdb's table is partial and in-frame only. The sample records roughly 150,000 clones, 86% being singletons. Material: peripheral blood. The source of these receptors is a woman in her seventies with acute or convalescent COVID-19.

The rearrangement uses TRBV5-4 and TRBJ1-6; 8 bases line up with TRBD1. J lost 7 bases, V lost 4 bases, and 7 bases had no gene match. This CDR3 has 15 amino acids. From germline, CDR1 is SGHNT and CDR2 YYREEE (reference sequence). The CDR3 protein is CASSRQGFGNSPLHF. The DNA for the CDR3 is TGTGCCAGCAGCAGACAGGGGTTTGGCAATTCACCCCTCCACTTT. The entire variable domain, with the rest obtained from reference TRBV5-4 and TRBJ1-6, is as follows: ETGVTQSPTHLIKTRGQQVTLRCSSQSGHNTVSWYQQALGQGPQFIFQYYREEENGRGNFPPRFSGLQFPNYSSELNVNALELDDSALYLCASSRQGFGNSPLHFGNGTRLTVT.

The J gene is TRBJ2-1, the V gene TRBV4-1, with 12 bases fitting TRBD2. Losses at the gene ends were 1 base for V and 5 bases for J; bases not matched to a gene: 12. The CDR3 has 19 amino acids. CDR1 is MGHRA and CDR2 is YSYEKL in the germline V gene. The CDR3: CASSQVWLAGGPEDNEQFF. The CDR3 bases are TGCGCCAGCAGCCAAGTGTGGCTAGCGGGAGGGCCAGAGGACAATGAGCAGTTCTTC.

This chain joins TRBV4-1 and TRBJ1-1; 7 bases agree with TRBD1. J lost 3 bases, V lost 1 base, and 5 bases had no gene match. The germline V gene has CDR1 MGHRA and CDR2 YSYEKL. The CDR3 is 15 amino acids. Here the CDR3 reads CASSQVSQGYTEAFF. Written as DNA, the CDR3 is TGCGCCAGCAGCCAAGTATCACAGGGGTACACTGAAGCTTTCTTT.

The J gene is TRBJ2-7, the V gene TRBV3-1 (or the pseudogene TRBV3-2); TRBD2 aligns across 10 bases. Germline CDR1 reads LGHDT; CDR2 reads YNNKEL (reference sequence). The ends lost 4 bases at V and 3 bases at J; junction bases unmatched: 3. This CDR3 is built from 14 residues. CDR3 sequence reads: CASSLAGGLYEQYF. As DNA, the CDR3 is TGTGCCAGCAGCCTAGCGGGGGGCCTCTACGAGCAGTACTTC.

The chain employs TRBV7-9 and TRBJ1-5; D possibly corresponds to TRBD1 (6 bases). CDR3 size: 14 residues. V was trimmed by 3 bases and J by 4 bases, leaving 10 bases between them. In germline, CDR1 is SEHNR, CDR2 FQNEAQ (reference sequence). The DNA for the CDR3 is TGTGCCAGCAGCTTGGGACATTCGAATCAGCCCCAGCATTTT. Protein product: CASSLGHSNQPQHF.

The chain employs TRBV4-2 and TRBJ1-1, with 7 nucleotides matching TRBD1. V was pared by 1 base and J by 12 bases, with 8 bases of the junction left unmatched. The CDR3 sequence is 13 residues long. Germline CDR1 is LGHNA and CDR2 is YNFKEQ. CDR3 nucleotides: TGTGCCAGCAGCCAAGTTAGGACAGGCGGGACTTTCTTT. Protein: CASSQVRTGGTFF.

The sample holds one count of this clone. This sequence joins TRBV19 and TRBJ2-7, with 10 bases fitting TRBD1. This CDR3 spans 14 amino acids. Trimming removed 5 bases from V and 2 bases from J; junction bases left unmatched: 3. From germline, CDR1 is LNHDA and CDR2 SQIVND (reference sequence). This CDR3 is CASSRTGGAYEQYF. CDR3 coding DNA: TGTGCCAGTAGTCGGACAGGGGGAGCCTACGAGCAGTACTTC.

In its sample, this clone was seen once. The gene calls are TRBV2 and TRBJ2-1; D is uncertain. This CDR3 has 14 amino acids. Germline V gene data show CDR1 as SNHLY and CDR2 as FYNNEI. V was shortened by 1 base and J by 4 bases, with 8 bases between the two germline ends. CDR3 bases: TGTGCCAGCAGTGAAGATGGGCTGTACAATGAGCAGTTCTTC. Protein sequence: CASSEDGLYNEQFF.

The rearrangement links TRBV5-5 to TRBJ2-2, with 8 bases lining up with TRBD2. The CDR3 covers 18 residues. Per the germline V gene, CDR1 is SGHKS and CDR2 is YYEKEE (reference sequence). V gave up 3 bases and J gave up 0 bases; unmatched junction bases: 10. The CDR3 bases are TGTGCCAGCAGCTGGCCCCGGGGGGGGGACGCGAACACCGGGGAGCTGTTTTTT. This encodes CASSWPRGGDANTGELFF.

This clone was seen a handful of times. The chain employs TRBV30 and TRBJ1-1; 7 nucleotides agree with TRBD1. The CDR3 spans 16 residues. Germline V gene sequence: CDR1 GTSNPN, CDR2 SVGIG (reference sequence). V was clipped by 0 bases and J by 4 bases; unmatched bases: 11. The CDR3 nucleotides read TGTGCCTGGAGTGTAAGGGGGCCGCGGTTTAGCACTGAAGCTTTCTTT. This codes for CAWSVRGPRFSTEAFF. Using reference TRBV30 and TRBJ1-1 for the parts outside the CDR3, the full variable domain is SQTIHQWPATLVQPVGSPLSLECTVEGTSNPNLYWYRQAAGRGLQLLFYSVGIGQISSEVPQNLSASRPQDRQFILSSKKLLLSDSGFYLCAWSVRGPRFSTEAFFGQGTRLTVV.

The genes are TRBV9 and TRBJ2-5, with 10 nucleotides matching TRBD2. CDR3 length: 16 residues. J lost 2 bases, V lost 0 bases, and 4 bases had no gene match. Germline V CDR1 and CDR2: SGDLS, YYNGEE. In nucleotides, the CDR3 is TGTGCCAGCAGCGTAGACCCAGCGGGGGGGCAAGAGACCCAGTACTTC. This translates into CASSVDPAGGQETQYF.

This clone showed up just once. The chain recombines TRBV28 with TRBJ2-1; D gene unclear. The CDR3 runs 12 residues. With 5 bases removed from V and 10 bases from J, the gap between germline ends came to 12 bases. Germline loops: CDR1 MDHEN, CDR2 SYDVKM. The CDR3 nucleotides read TGTGCCAGCAGTCCCCCTGTTGGCGAGCAGTTCTTC. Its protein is CASSPPVGEQFF.

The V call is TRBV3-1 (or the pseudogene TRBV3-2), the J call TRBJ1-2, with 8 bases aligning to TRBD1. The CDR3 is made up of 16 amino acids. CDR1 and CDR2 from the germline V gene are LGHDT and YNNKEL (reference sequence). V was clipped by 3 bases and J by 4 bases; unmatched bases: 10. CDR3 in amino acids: CASSHSGGAGGYGYTF. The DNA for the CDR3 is TGTGCCAGCAGCCACTCAGGGGGCGCAGGAGGCTATGGCTACACCTTC.

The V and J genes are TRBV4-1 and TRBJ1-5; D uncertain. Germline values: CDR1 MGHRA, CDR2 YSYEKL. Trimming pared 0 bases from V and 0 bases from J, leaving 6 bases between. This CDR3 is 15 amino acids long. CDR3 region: CASSQDGSSNQPQHF. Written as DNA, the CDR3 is TGCGCCAGCAGCCAAGATGGGAGTAGCAATCAGCCCCAGCATTTT.

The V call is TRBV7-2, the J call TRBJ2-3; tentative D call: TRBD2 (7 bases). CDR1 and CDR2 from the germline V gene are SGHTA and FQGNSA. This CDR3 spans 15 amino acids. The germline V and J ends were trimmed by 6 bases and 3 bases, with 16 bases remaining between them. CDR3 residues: CASSDGGAQTDTQYF. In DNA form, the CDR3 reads TGTGCCAGCAGTGATGGGGGGGCCCAAACAGATACGCAGTATTTT.

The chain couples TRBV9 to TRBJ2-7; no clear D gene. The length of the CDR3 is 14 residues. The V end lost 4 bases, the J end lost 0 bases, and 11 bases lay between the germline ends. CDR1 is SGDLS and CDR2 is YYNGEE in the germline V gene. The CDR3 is CASSTGRSSYEQYF. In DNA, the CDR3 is TGTGCCAGCAGCACCGGTAGGAGCTCCTACGAGCAGTACTTC.

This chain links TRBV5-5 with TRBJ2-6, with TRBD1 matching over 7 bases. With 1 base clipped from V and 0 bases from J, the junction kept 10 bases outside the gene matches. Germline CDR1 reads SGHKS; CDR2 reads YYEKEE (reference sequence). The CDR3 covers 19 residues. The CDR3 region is CASSLRSGQLTSGANVLTF. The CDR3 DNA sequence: TGTGCCAGCAGCTTGCGTTCGGGACAGTTAACCTCTGGGGCCAACGTCCTGACTTTC.

CDR3 residues: CASSIGSGRGMNTEAFF. The CDR3 DNA reads TGTGCCAGTAGTATAGGTTCTGGGCGGGGAATGAACACTGAAGCTTTCTTT. The gene calls are TRBV19 and TRBJ1-1; unclear D gene. Trimming pared 1 base from V and 0 bases from J, leaving 15 bases between. From germline, CDR1 is LNHDA and CDR2 SQIVND (reference sequence). The CDR3 spans 17 residues.

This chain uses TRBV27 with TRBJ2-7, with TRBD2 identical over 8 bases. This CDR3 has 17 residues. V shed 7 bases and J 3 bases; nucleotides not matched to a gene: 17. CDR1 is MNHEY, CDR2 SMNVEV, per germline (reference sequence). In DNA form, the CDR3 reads TGTGCCAGCAAACCCCCCCCTAGCGGGCACCCTTTCTACGAGCAGTACTTC. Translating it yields CASKPPPSGHPFYEQYF.

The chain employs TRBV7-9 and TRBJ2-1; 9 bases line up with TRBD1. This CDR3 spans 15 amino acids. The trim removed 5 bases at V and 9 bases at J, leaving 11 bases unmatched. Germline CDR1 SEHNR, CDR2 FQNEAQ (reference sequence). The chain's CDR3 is CASSQRQGDYFEQFF. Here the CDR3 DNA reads TGTGCCAGCAGCCAGAGACAGGGGGACTACTTTGAGCAGTTCTTC.

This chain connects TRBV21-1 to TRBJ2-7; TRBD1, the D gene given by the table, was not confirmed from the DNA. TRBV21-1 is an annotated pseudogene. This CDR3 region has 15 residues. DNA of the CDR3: TGTGCCAGCAGTAGCGACAGGGTCGGCTCCTACGAGCAGTACTTC. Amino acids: CASSSDRVGSYEQYF.

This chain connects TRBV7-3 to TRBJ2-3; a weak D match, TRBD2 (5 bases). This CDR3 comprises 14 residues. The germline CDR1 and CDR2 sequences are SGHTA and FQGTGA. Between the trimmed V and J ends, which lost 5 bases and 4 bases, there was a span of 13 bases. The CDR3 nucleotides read TGTGCCAGCAGCCCCTGGGCGGGCGCAGATACGCAGTATTTT. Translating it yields CASSPWAGADTQYF.

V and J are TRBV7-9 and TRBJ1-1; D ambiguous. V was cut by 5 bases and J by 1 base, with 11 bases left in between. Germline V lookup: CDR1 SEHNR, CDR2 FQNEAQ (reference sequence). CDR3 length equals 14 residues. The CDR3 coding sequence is TGTGCCAGCAGCCCCATGGAGGGGAACACTGAAGCTTTCTTT. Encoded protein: CASSPMEGNTEAFF.

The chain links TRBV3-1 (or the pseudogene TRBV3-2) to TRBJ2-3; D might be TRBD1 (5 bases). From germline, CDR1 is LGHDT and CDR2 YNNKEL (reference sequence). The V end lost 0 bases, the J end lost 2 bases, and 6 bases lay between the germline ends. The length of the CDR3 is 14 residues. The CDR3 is CASSQDRDTDTQYF. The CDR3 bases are TGTGCCAGCAGCCAAGACAGGGACACAGATACGCAGTATTTT.